Listed here are 18 T cell receptor beta chains from one sample, sequenced in a study of control samples from healthy donors and cancer patients. Profiling relied on immunoSEQ multiplex PCR, and the TCRdb table lists in-frame clones only, not all of them. The sample holds about 160,000 clones, under 96% seen once. The sample taken for sequencing was blood. These receptor sequences come from a woman in her thirties in good health.

Turning to this clone: Different DNA sequences within this sample yield the same CDR3. V usage is TRBV30 and J usage is TRBJ1-1; 7 bases map to TRBD1. CDR3 length: 14 residues. The germline CDR1 and CDR2 sequences are GTSNPN and SVGIG (reference sequence). V shed 0 bases, J shed 1 base, and the junction held 2 bases outside the gene matches. The CDR3 region has the DNA TGTGCCTGGAGTGTGGGACAGACGAACACTGAAGCTTTCTTT. Protein product: CAWSVGQTNTEAFF.

The J gene is TRBJ2-3, the V gene TRBV3-1 (or the pseudogene TRBV3-2); D not resolved. The CDR3 sequence is 12 residues long. V shed 4 bases and J shed 4 bases, with 6 bases lying between them. Germline V gene data show CDR1 as LGHDT and CDR2 as YNNKEL (reference sequence). Here the CDR3 DNA reads TGTGCCAGCAGCCTACAGCCAGATACGCAGTATTTT. Its translation is CASSLQPDTQYF.

The V and J genes are TRBV3-1 (or the pseudogene TRBV3-2) and TRBJ2-3, with 13 bases identical to TRBD2. The CDR3 has 18 residues. The trim removed 6 bases at V and 0 bases at J, leaving 9 bases unmatched. CDR1 is LGHDT, CDR2 YNNKEL, per germline (reference sequence). The CDR3 nucleotides read TGTGCCAGCAGGAATACTAGCGGGAGGGCCTCTAGCACAGATACGCAGTATTTT. This gives the protein CASRNTSGRASSTDTQYF.

J is TRBJ1-2 and V is TRBV5-1; D remains unclear. CDR1 is SGHRS and CDR2 is YFSETQ in the germline V gene. V was shortened by 1 base and J by 4 bases, with 17 bases between the two germline ends. The length of the CDR3 is 16 residues. The CDR3 DNA follows: TGCGCCAGCAGCTTGTCAGTAGACAAGTCCGTCTATGGCTACACCTTC. It specifies CASSLSVDKSVYGYTF.

The chain couples TRBV3-1 (or the pseudogene TRBV3-2) to TRBJ2-1, with unresolved D. This CDR3 spans 16 amino acids. Trimming removed 1 base from V and 0 bases from J, with 10 bases in between. CDR1 LGHDT and CDR2 YNNKEL come from the germline V gene (reference sequence). CDR3 sequence (DNA): TGTGCCAGCAGCCAAGTTGCGGAGAGCTCCTACAATGAGCAGTTCTTC. Its translation is CASSQVAESSYNEQFF.

The V and J genes are TRBV12-3 or TRBV12-4 and TRBJ1-2, with D possibly matching TRBD1 (6 bases). V was shortened by 5 bases and J by 8 bases, with 12 bases between the two germline ends. CDR3 length: 12 amino acids. The CDR3 here is CASSRGTLGYTF. DNA of the CDR3: TGTGCCAGCAGTAGGGGGACCTTGGGCTACACCTTC.

The V gene is TRBV28, the J gene TRBJ2-5; unclear D gene. The V end was cut by 4 bases, the J end by 4 bases, with 7 bases between. Looked up from germline, CDR1 is MDHEN and CDR2 is SYDVKM. The CDR3 length is 12 residues. The CDR3, as DNA: TGTGCCAGCAGTTCCCTTGGAGAGACCCAGTACTTC. This codes for CASSSLGETQYF.

The chain has TRBV2 and TRBJ2-7; D remains unclear. V lost 6 bases and J 0 bases, leaving 6 bases between the germline ends. Germline V gene data show CDR1 as SNHLY and CDR2 as FYNNEI. The CDR3 sequence is 12 residues long. The DNA for the CDR3 is TGTGCCAGCAGCGATAGCTCCTACGAGCAGTACTTC. Translating it yields CASSDSSYEQYF.

The rearrangement uses TRBV2 and TRBJ1-6, with no clear D. Germline CDR1 is SNHLY and CDR2 is FYNNEI. This CDR3 is built from 12 residues. V was clipped by 7 bases and J by 14 bases, with 15 bases between them. CDR3 DNA sequence: TGTGCCAGCACCCAGTCCGGATTTACCCTCCACTTT. It is translated as CASTQSGFTLHF.

The chain uses TRBV6-5 and TRBJ1-2; D remains ambiguous. CDR1 is MNHEY and CDR2 is SVGAGI in the germline V gene. V gave up 8 bases and J gave up 2 bases, with 15 bases separating them. CDR3 length: 14 amino acids. The CDR3 DNA reads as TGTGCCAGCTCTCGGGAGGGCGTAAACTATGGCTACACCTTC. Amino acid sequence: CASSREGVNYGYTF.

This rearrangement joins TRBV24-1 to TRBJ1-6, with 8 bases identical to TRBD1. Germline V lookup: CDR1 KGHDR, CDR2 SFDVKD. The V gene end was trimmed by 11 bases and the J gene end by 7 bases; junction bases not matched to a gene: 9. This CDR3 contains 14 residues. DNA of the CDR3: TGTGCCAACTTTTCGGACAGGGTGAATTCACCCCTCCACTTT. Translating it yields CANFSDRVNSPLHF.

The chain couples TRBV4-1 to TRBJ1-1; D possibly corresponds to TRBD1 (6 bases). CDR1 MGHRA and CDR2 YSYEKL come from the germline V gene. Trimming pared 4 bases from V and 0 bases from J, leaving 9 bases between. The CDR3 length is 14 residues. The CDR3 protein is CASSRRTVNTEAFF. CDR3 sequence (DNA): TGCGCCAGCAGCCGGAGGACAGTGAACACTGAAGCTTTCTTT.

The chain carries TRBV5-1 and TRBJ2-7; 10 bases agree with TRBD1. The V gene end was trimmed by 0 bases and the J gene end by 5 bases; junction bases not matched to a gene: 5. CDR1 SGHRS and CDR2 YFSETQ come from the germline V gene. The CDR3 totals 15 residues. The DNA for the CDR3 is TGCGCCAGCAGCTTGGTTTGGGACAGGGGCCACGAGCAGTACTTC. Protein product: CASSLVWDRGHEQYF.

The gene calls are TRBV19 and TRBJ2-7, with D possibly matching TRBD1 (6 bases). Germline V gene lookup returns CDR1 LNHDA and CDR2 SQIVND (reference sequence). This CDR3 region has 15 residues. Trimming removed 5 bases from V and 3 bases from J, with 17 bases in between. The CDR3 reads CASSVRDTLDYEQYF. Written as DNA, the CDR3 is TGTGCCAGTAGTGTCCGGGACACCCTCGACTACGAGCAGTACTTC.

J is TRBJ2-5 and V is TRBV10-3; D call uncertain. This CDR3 is built from 14 residues. Germline values: CDR1 ENHRY, CDR2 SYGVKD. V was clipped by 0 bases and J by 2 bases, with 7 bases between them. In nucleotides, the CDR3 is TGTGCCATCAGTGAGTCTCCCGGACAAGAGACCCAGTACTTC. Protein sequence: CAISESPGQETQYF.

This chain connects TRBV28 to TRBJ2-3; 11 nucleotides line up with TRBD2. CDR1 MDHEN and CDR2 SYDVKM come from the germline V gene. The junction had 10 bases not matched to a gene; V was cut back by 7 bases and J by 4 bases. CDR3 length: 16 residues. CDR3 sequence: CASTLRTSGRADTQYF. In DNA form, the CDR3 reads TGTGCCAGCACCCTCCGTACTAGCGGGAGAGCAGATACGCAGTATTTT.

As to this clone: A read error may account for a junction end that differs from germline. The chain carries TRBV13 and TRBJ2-5, with D hard to call. The length of the CDR3 is 12 residues. CDR1 is PRHDT, CDR2 FYEKMQ, per germline (reference sequence). The CDR3 DNA follows: TGTGCCAGCAGCTCAGGTGCCCCCCCACTCCACTTC. Translation: CASSSGAPPLHF.

The V call is TRBV6-5, the J call TRBJ1-5, with a possible D match to TRBD1 (5 bases). This CDR3 region has 15 residues. Germline lookup yields CDR1 MNHEY and CDR2 SVGAGI. V lost 11 bases, J lost 2 bases, and 19 bases lay in between. The CDR3 region is CASSRGGTGNQPQHF. CDR3 nucleotide sequence: TGTGCCTCAAGTAGGGGAGGGACGGGCAATCAGCCCCAGCATTTT.